The clone carrying this TCR beta chain was seen once. The antigen remains unidentified. Profiled with immunoSEQ multiplex PCR; TCRdb holds only in-frame clones, not every one. The sample records more than 2 million clones, 90% to 95% being singletons. The data derive from a study of shared clonotypes between healthy human individuals. Study observations and caveats: Memory subsets had estimated richness that was generally smaller than that of naive subsets. Measured sharing among donors was expected to vary with sequencing depth.

Per the germline V gene, CDR1 is ENHRY and CDR2 is SYGVKD. This CDR3 comprises 13 residues. V lost 7 bases to trimming and J lost 8 bases, with 17 bases between them. This sequence joins TRBV10-3 and TRBJ1-2, with D maybe TRBD1 (5 bases). The clonotype comes from a man younger than 35 in good health. Sequencing input: naive CD4+ T cells sorted from blood. As to subset: CD45RA+ positively selected. This CDR3 reads CAITGGTNGGYTF. The CDR3 region has the DNA TGTGCCATCACCGGGGGGACGAACGGGGGCTACACCTTC.